This T cell receptor beta chain was recovered during a study of memory CD4+ T cells and cytomegalovirus serostatus. Whole-study results and caveats: A US-trained random forest predicted CMV serostatus with median AUC roughly 0.9.

The CDR3 length is 12 residues. Trimming took 8 bases from V and 1 from J, leaving 8 bases between them. The V gene's germline CDR1 is SSHAT and CDR2 FNYEAQ (reference sequence). Sequenced by immunoSEQ multiplex PCR; TCRdb stores in-frame clones only, minus some. The sample lists 50,000 or so clones; more than 60% were seen once. For this clone: Its antigen is currently unknown.

Single viable CD3+CD4+CD8-CD45RO+ cells were sorted as the memory CD4+ T cells. The chain recombines TRBV7-7 with TRBJ2-5; D is possibly TRBD1 or TRBD2 (5 bases each). Sequencing was performed on memory CD4+ T cells from blood. The clonotype originates from an adult in good health and CMV-seronegative. The CDR3 here is CASGGPQETQYF. As DNA, the CDR3 is TGTGCCAGCGGGGGACCCCAAGAGACCCAGTACTTC.